These 24 T cell receptor beta chains share one sample of origin, sequenced in a study of technical replicates of blood from a few donors. Only in-frame clones appear in the TCRdb table, and some are missing; sequencing was by immunoSEQ multiplex PCR. The repertoire has about 72,000 clones, over 95% of them found once; the top ten carry approximately 0.22%. The sample taken for sequencing was T cells isolated from PBMCs. The origin of the receptors is a human donor in good health.

V usage is TRBV27 and J usage is TRBJ2-7; 11 nucleotides agree with TRBD2. The CDR3 sequence is 17 residues long. J lost 6 bases, V lost 2 bases, and 12 bases had no gene match. Germline V CDR1 and CDR2: MNHEY, SMNVEV (reference sequence). As DNA, the CDR3 is TGTGCCAGCAGTTTAATTGGGACTAGCGGTCCGAGCTCCGAGCAGTACTTC. Translated: CASSLIGTSGPSSEQYF.

The rearrangement links TRBV18 to TRBJ2-1; the D gene is possibly TRBD1 (6 bases). The CDR3 sequence is 14 residues long. Per the germline V gene, CDR1 is KGHSH and CDR2 is LQKENI. With 4 bases removed from V and 5 bases from J, the gap between germline ends came to 12 bases. The CDR3 loop reads CASSQQGFDNEQFF. In DNA form, the CDR3 reads TGTGCCAGCTCACAACAGGGATTCGACAATGAGCAGTTCTTC.

The V and J genes are TRBV4-1 and TRBJ2-5; 7 nucleotides match TRBD1. The CDR3 spans 16 residues. Germline V gives CDR1 MGHRA, CDR2 YSYEKL. V trimming: 0 bases; J trimming: 1 base; junction bases outside the gene matches: 5. The CDR3 DNA is TGCGCCAGCAGCCAAGAATCGAGACAGGGCCAAGAGACCCAGTACTTC. It is translated as CASSQESRQGQETQYF.

The genes are TRBV13 and TRBJ2-5, with 7 bases fitting TRBD2. V was pared by 5 bases and J by 1 base, with 7 bases of the junction left unmatched. Per germline, CDR1 PRHDT and CDR2 FYEKMQ (reference sequence). The CDR3 runs to 15 residues. The CDR3 DNA is TGTGCCAGCAGCCGGAAGCGGGACTCCCAAGAGACCCAGTACTTC. Translated, it gives CASSRKRDSQETQYF.

The rearrangement joins TRBV29-1 to TRBJ2-1; perhaps TRBD2 as D (5 bases). Trimming took 4 bases from V and 14 from J, leaving 12 bases between them. Germline CDR1 reads SQVTM; CDR2 reads ANQGSEA. CDR3 length: 10 residues. The chain's CDR3 is CSVVAGGEFF. CDR3 bases: TGCAGCGTTGTGGCGGGTGGGGAGTTCTTC.

The chain recombines TRBV6-6 with TRBJ2-7, with a possible D match to TRBD2 (6 bases). CDR1 MNHNY and CDR2 SVGAGI come from the germline V gene (reference sequence). This CDR3 is built from 16 residues. Trimming shortened V by 2 bases and J by 3 bases, and 17 bases separated the two germline ends. Here the CDR3 reads CASSYTFTGTDYEQYF. The CDR3 nucleotides are TGTGCCAGCAGTTACACTTTTACTGGGACTGACTACGAGCAGTACTTC.

The V call is TRBV13, the J call TRBJ1-4; maybe TRBD1 (6 bases). There are 15 residues in the CDR3. Looked up from germline, CDR1 is PRHDT and CDR2 is FYEKMQ (reference sequence). V was shortened by 5 bases and J by 4 bases, with 14 bases between the two germline ends. The CDR3 spells CASSPYRAGNEKLFF. In DNA, the CDR3 is TGTGCCAGCAGCCCCTACAGGGCCGGTAATGAAAAACTGTTTTTT.

The chain recombines TRBV6-6 with TRBJ1-5; D perhaps matches TRBD1 (5 bases). This CDR3 has 16 amino acids. Germline CDR1 is MNHNY and CDR2 is SVGAGI (reference sequence). The V and J ends lost 5 bases and 0 bases respectively, with 14 bases between them. CDR3 loop: CASSPLTDDSNQPQHF. DNA for the CDR3: TGTGCCAGCAGTCCGCTGACAGACGATAGCAATCAGCCCCAGCATTTT.

The chain links TRBV18 to TRBJ2-1; the match to TRBD1 covers 11 bases. CDR1 and CDR2 from the germline V gene are KGHSH and LQKENI. The J segment lost 0 bases and the V segment lost 1 base, leaving 11 bases of the junction unmatched. CDR3 length: 20 residues. CDR3 amino acids: CASSPLADRGQFSSYNEQFF. The CDR3 nucleotides are TGTGCCAGCTCACCACTAGCGGACAGGGGGCAATTTAGCTCCTACAATGAGCAGTTCTTC.

The genes are TRBV19 and TRBJ2-5; the match to TRBD2 covers 7 bases. Trimming took 4 bases from V and 1 from J; bases not matched to a gene: 6. The CDR3 totals 15 residues. Germline values: CDR1 LNHDA, CDR2 SQIVND (reference sequence). For the CDR3, the DNA is TGTGCCAGTAGTACTAGCGGATTTACCCAAGAGACCCAGTACTTC. Translating gives CASSTSGFTQETQYF.

The rearrangement joins TRBV6-5 to TRBJ1-4, with D tentatively TRBD1 (6 bases). V lost 4 bases and J lost 11, with 17 bases in between. Germline V gives CDR1 MNHEY, CDR2 SVGAGI. The CDR3 covers 14 residues. The CDR3 sequence: CASSLTWDNSKLFF. Here the CDR3 DNA reads TGTGCCAGCAGTTTGACCTGGGACAATAGTAAACTGTTTTTT.

CDR3 DNA sequence: TGTGCCAGCAGTTCCGCTTCGGGACAGCCTTATGGCTACACCTTC. Its protein product is CASSSASGQPYGYTF. The chain employs TRBV27 and TRBJ1-2; 7 positions match TRBD1. The V gene's germline CDR1 is MNHEY and CDR2 SMNVEV (reference sequence). The CDR3 runs 15 residues. Trimming cost V 4 bases and J 5 bases; bases outside gene matches: 10.

The V call is TRBV7-3, the J call TRBJ1-1; 7 nucleotides agree with TRBD1. With V trimmed by 2 bases and J by 1 base, 1 base remained unmatched. Germline CDR1 and CDR2: SGHTA and FQGTGA. This CDR3 comprises 14 residues. CDR3 nucleotides: TGTGCCAGCAGCTTACGACAGGGGAACACTGAAGCTTTCTTT. This encodes CASSLRQGNTEAFF.

The chain is built from TRBV7-3 and TRBJ2-1, with D possibly matching TRBD1 (7 bases). V lost 3 bases to trimming and J lost 0 bases, with 15 bases between them. The CDR3 is made up of 17 amino acids. Germline V gives CDR1 SGHTA, CDR2 FQGTGA. CDR3 sequence (DNA): TGTGCCAGCAGCTTCCGCCCAGGGGGGATCTCCTACAATGAGCAGTTCTTC. Encoded protein: CASSFRPGGISYNEQFF.

This clone was found once. The genes are TRBV5-6 and TRBJ2-3; D remains unclear. V lost 4 bases, J lost 0 bases, and 3 bases lay in between. The CDR3 length is 12 residues. Per the germline V gene, CDR1 is SGHDT and CDR2 is YYEEEE. DNA of the CDR3: TGTGCCAGCAGCCTTAGCACAGATACGCAGTATTTT. This gives the protein CASSLSTDTQYF.

The sample holds one count of this clone. The chain uses TRBV15 and TRBJ1-1, with 9 positions matching TRBD1. The CDR3 runs to 16 residues. The V gene end was trimmed by 9 bases and the J gene end by 5 bases; junction bases not matched to a gene: 16. Per germline, CDR1 LNHNV and CDR2 YYDKDF (reference sequence). Here the CDR3 DNA reads TGTGCCACTAGGGGCCTAAATGACAGGGGGAAGACTGAAGCTTTCTTT. This translates into CATRGLNDRGKTEAFF.

The genes are TRBV29-1 and TRBJ2-7; the match to TRBD1 covers 10 bases. V lost 4 bases to trimming and J lost 6 bases; unmatched junction nucleotides: 6. CDR3 length equals 13 residues. Germline CDR1 and CDR2: SQVTM and ANQGSEA. Written as DNA, the CDR3 is TGCAGCGTTGGCCGACAGGGGGCGGGCGAGCAGTACTTC. Encoded protein: CSVGRQGAGEQYF.

This rearrangement joins TRBV11-2 to TRBJ2-1, with 9 positions matching TRBD1. The ends lost 4 bases at V and 7 bases at J; junction bases unmatched: 5. Germline V CDR1 and CDR2: SGHAT, FQNNGV. The CDR3 sequence is 14 residues long. The CDR3 bases are TGTGCCAGCAGCTACCGGGACAGGGAAAATGAGCAGTTCTTC. Its translation is CASSYRDRENEQFF. The full variable domain, rest sourced from reference TRBV11-2 and TRBJ2-1, is EAGVAQSPRYKIIEKRQSVAFWCNPISGHATLYWYQQILGQGPKLLIQFQNNGVVDDSQLPKDRFSAERLKGVDSTLKIQPAKLEDSAVYLCASSYRDRENEQFFGPGTRLTVL.

This chain uses TRBV27 with TRBJ2-7, with a tentative D call TRBD1 (6 bases). V was cut by 0 bases and J by 9 bases, with 12 bases left in between. CDR1 MNHEY and CDR2 SMNVEV come from the germline V gene (reference sequence). The CDR3 contains 13 residues. This chain's CDR3 is CASSLSVEGVQYF. Here the CDR3 DNA reads TGTGCCAGCAGTTTATCCGTAGAGGGGGTGCAGTACTTC.

This clone was picked up one time. This chain links TRBV27 with TRBJ2-3; the match to TRBD2 covers 11 bases. The CDR3 sequence is 19 residues long. V lost 0 bases to trimming and J lost 2 bases; unmatched junction nucleotides: 10. Germline V lookup: CDR1 MNHEY, CDR2 SMNVEV (reference sequence). The DNA for the CDR3 is TGTGCCAGCAGTTTATCGACCAGCACTAGCGGGAGCAACACAGATACGCAGTATTTT. Its translation is CASSLSTSTSGSNTDTQYF.

This clone appeared once. This chain links TRBV18 with TRBJ2-2, with TRBD2 as a possible D gene (6 bases). Germline V gene lookup returns CDR1 KGHSH and CDR2 LQKENI. The CDR3 loop spans 18 amino acids. Trimming cost V 3 bases and J 5 bases, with 22 bases left between them. The CDR3: CASSPLQRALRKTGELFF. The CDR3 bases are TGTGCCAGCTCACCTCTCCAGCGGGCCCTTAGGAAGACCGGGGAGCTGTTTTTT.

This rearrangement joins TRBV6-5 to TRBJ2-3, with TRBD2 matching over 11 bases. This CDR3 spans 16 amino acids. Germline CDR1 and CDR2: MNHEY and SVGAGI. The V segment lost 0 bases and the J segment 1 base; nucleotides outside the gene matches: 0. This CDR3 reads CASSYSTSGGTDTQYF. The CDR3 DNA is TGTGCCAGCAGTTACTCGACTAGCGGGGGCACAGATACGCAGTATTTT.

The rearrangement joins TRBV7-9 to TRBJ2-7; 10 bases fit TRBD2. Germline trimming cut 5 bases from V and 6 bases from J; bases unmatched to any gene: 10. Germline V gives CDR1 SEHNR, CDR2 FQNEAQ (reference sequence). This CDR3 comprises 15 residues. The CDR3 DNA follows: TGTGCCAGCAGCCTGGGAGCGGGAGGGCGGAGCGAGCAGTACTTC. As protein: CASSLGAGGRSEQYF.

The rearrangement uses TRBV5-1 and TRBJ2-2; D not resolved. The CDR3 is made up of 13 amino acids. Trimming stripped 1 base from V and 7 bases from J, with 8 bases between. CDR1 and CDR2 (germline): SGHRS, YFSETQ. The CDR3 is CASSLSGYGELFF. The CDR3 DNA sequence: TGCGCCAGCAGCTTGTCGGGTTACGGGGAGCTGTTTTTT.